Sequencing of this T cell receptor beta chain was carried out in a study of beta chain features in type 1 diabetes. Of the isolated RNA, all was reverse transcribed, and so the sequenced material was expressed TCRB transcripts. Repertoires were generated with immunoSEQ multiplex PCR, while TCRdb's copy carries only in-frame clones and drops some. The table has about 350,000 clones, around a fifth seen once. Turning to this clone: What it recognizes is unknown.

V lost 2 bases and J lost 3; bases outside the gene matches: 2. From germline, CDR1 is MNHEY and CDR2 SVGAGI. The CDR3 is 15 amino acids. Study observations and caveats: Patients with Type 1 diabetes showed moderately but significantly shorter TCRB CDR3s in all four CD4+ subsets.

The rearrangement joins TRBV6-5 to TRBJ1-2, with 11 bases matching TRBD1. Sequenced input: naive CD4+ T cells from blood. This sequence originates from a woman aged 18-29 years in good health. CDR3 coding DNA: TGTGCCAGCAGTTACCCGGGACAGGGGGACTATGGCTACACCTTC. Translated: CASSYPGQGDYGYTF.